Listed below are T cell receptor beta chains from one sample, sequenced in a study of CD8 T cells in ankylosing spondylitis. TCRdb reprocessed the 5' RACE reads with MiXCR, giving one entry per CDR3 protein. The data contain 250,000 or so distinct CDR3 sequences, about 10% of them singletons. The specimen sequenced was blood, either unsorted or a sorted T cell fraction (not recorded which). The receptor set was obtained from a male donor with ankylosing spondylitis or in good health (not recorded which). CDR3s include the opening cysteine and the closing phenylalanine or tryptophan. D genes are given only for firm matches. Expanded clones get a size class; other rows say once, few or many, or leave the size out.

TRBD1,TRBJ2-3,TRBV25-1,NA,TGTGCCAGCAGTGCCGGGACAGGGGGCGATGTAGGCGGCGACAGCACAGATACGCAGTATTTT,CASSAGTGGDVGGDSTDTQYF
NA,TRBJ2-7,TRBV30,NA,TGTGCCTGGAGCGATCTCTACGAGCAGTACTTC,CAWSDLYEQYF
NA,TRBJ1-1,TRBV25-1,many,TGTGCCAGCAGGGCCGGGGGGGTCACCGTAGCTTTCTTT,CASRAGGVTVAFF
NA,TRBJ2-1,TRBV7-9,NA,TGTGCCAGCAGCTCATACTCTTTGGCGCAGTTCTTC,CASSSYSLAQFF
TRBD2,TRBJ2-3,TRBV11-1,NA,TGTGCCAGCAGCTTGCTACTAGCGGGGGGTCCACTTAGCATAGATACGCAGTATTTT,CASSLLLAGGPLSIDTQYF
TRBD2,TRBJ2-1,TRBV7-9,few,TGTGCCAGCCGCGGTAGCGGGAGGGTATCCTACAATGAGCAGTTCTTC,CASRGSGRVSYNEQFF
TRBD1,TRBJ2-1,TRBV10-3,NA,TGTGCCATCACCCGGACAGGGAAGGATGAGCAGTTCTTC,CAITRTGKDEQFF
TRBD1,TRBJ1-1,TRBV7-6,many,TGTGCCAGCAGCTTACTGAAGCAGGGGGCCTTTGAAGCTTTCTTT,CASSLLKQGAFEAFF
TRBD2,TRBJ2-1,TRBV11-1,NA,TGTGCCAGCAGCTTAGAGGCTAGCGGATTCACTACCGATTACAATGAGCAGTTCTTC,CASSLEASGFTTDYNEQFF
NA,TRBJ2-7,TRBV7-6,many,TGTGCCAGCAGCTTAGAGGACGGCGACGAGCAGTACTTC,CASSLEDGDEQYF
TRBD2,TRBJ2-1,TRBV27,many,TGTGCCAGCAGTTCCGGGACTAGCGGGATCAATGAGCAGTTCTTC,CASSSGTSGINEQFF
TRBD2,TRBJ2-1,TRBV12-3/TRBV12-4,many,TGTGCCAGCAGTATTACTAGCGGGAGGGTTAATGAGCAGTTCTTC,CASSITSGRVNEQFF
TRBD2,TRBJ2-7,TRBV18,many,TGTGCCAGCTCACTAAGGACTAGCGGGAGTTTCTACGAGCAGTACTTC,CASSLRTSGSFYEQYF
TRBD1,TRBJ1-5,TRBV2,NA,TGTGCCAGCAGTGCCCTATCCGGGACAGGGCCATATCAGCCCCAGCATTTT,CASSALSGTGPYQPQHF
TRBD1,TRBJ2-3,TRBV29-1,many,TGCAGCGTTGAAGGAGACAGGGGGTTGAATACGCAGTATTTT,CSVEGDRGLNTQYF
TRBD2,TRBJ2-2,TRBV12-3/TRBV12-4,many,TGTGCCAGCAGTGGTGCGGGGGGCGCCGGAACCGGGGAGCTGTTTTTT,CASSGAGGAGTGELFF
TRBD1,TRBJ2-2,TRBV24-1,NA,TGTGCCGCCAGTGACTCCGACAGGGTCCATACCGGGGAGCTGTTTTTT,CAASDSDRVHTGELFF
NA,TRBJ2-2,TRBV20-1,many,TGCAGTGCTAGAGTTCTAAGCCTAGCGCATAACACCGGGGAGCTGTTTTTT,CSARVLSLAHNTGELFF
NA,TRBJ1-2,TRBV5-1,many,TGCGCCAGCAGGACCGTCGGGGGCTTATATGGCTACACCTTC,CASRTVGGLYGYTF
NA,TRBJ1-5,TRBV5-1,NA,TGCGCCAGCAGCTTGGACGCAAATCAGCCCCAGCATTTT,CASSLDANQPQHF
NA,TRBJ2-5,TRBV14,many,TGTGCCAGCAGCCAAGGGTTTATAGGGACAGCGCGGGGGACCCAGTACTTC,CASSQGFIGTARGTQYF
NA,TRBJ1-2,TRBV29-1,many,TGCAGCGTTAGAATAACCCCCGCGACAGGATATGGCTACACCTTC,CSVRITPATGYGYTF
NA,TRBJ2-2,TRBV5-1,many,TGCGCCAGCAGCCCACAGACCCCGAACACCGGGGAGCTGTTTTTT,CASSPQTPNTGELFF
NA,TRBJ2-7,TRBV10-3,many,TGTGCCATCAGTGACAGATTCTCCTACGAGCAGTACTTC,CAISDRFSYEQYF
NA,TRBJ2-3,TRBV5-5,many,TGTGCCAGCAGCCCCCGGAGGGTTTGGGATACGCAGTATTTT,CASSPRRVWDTQYF
NA,TRBJ1-5,TRBV4-1,NA,TGCGCCAGCAGCCAAGTTGGGGGCCAGCCCCAGCATTTT,CASSQVGGQPQHF
TRBD1,TRBJ1-2,TRBV9,many,TGTGCCAGCAGCGAAAACAGGGGGCGGAACGGCTACACCTTC,CASSENRGRNGYTF
TRBD2,TRBJ2-1,TRBV4-1,many,TGCGCCAGCAGCCAAGTAGCGGGTCTGCGGAATGAGCAGTTCTTC,CASSQVAGLRNEQFF
NA,TRBJ2-3,TRBV19,NA,TGTGCCACCCAACGAACAGGACTTCGTGACACAGATACGCAGTATTTT,CATQRTGLRDTDTQYF
NA,TRBJ2-1,TRBV10-3,many,TGTGCCATCAGTGAGCCTCGAGGTAGCGGTAGGAATGAGCAGTTCTTC,CAISEPRGSGRNEQFF
NA,TRBJ2-1,TRBV2,NA,TGTGCCAGCAGTGGGGGGACTTTTAATGAGCAGTTCTTC,CASSGGTFNEQFF
TRBD1,TRBJ1-1,TRBV5-1,many,TGCGCCAGCAGCGCCCGACAGGGGATGAACACTGAAGCTTTCTTT,CASSARQGMNTEAFF
NA,TRBJ2-1,TRBV7-8,few,TGTGCCAGCAGCTTAGGGAGGGGCGATCCTAAGAGGTTCTTC,CASSLGRGDPKRFF
NA,TRBJ2-7,TRBV5-1,many,TGCGCCAGCAGCTCGAAGGACGGAGCCTACGAGCAGTACTTC,CASSSKDGAYEQYF
TRBD1,TRBJ2-2,TRBV7-3,NA,TGTGCCAGCAGCCCTAACCCGGGACAGGGGTTCCGCGGGACCGGGGAGCTGTTTTTT,CASSPNPGQGFRGTGELFF
NA,TRBJ2-7,TRBV12-3/TRBV12-4,many,TGTGCCAGCAGTTTAGGAGGGATCCTAAGGAGGGTAGTGGACGAGCAGTACTTC,CASSLGGILRRVVDEQYF
TRBD2,TRBJ2-1,TRBV3-1,many,TGTGCCAGCAGCATGGGACTAGCGGGCTACAATGAGCAGTTCTTC,CASSMGLAGYNEQFF
TRBD2,TRBJ2-1,TRBV24-1,many,TGTGCCACCAGTGATCATGGGATTCGCGGGAGGTATGAGCAGTTCTTC,CATSDHGIRGRYEQFF
TRBD1,TRBJ2-6,TRBV7-9,NA,TGTGCCAGCAGCCGTCCGGGGACAGGGGCTGGGGCCAACGTCCTGACTTTC,CASSRPGTGAGANVLTF
TRBD2,TRBJ2-1,TRBV7-6,few,TGTGCCAGCAGCCTGGGGACTATCCCGTCCAATGAGCAGTTCTTC,CASSLGTIPSNEQFF
NA,TRBJ2-7,TRBV5-1,many,TGCGCCAGCAGCTCCCGGGCATGGCCAGGGGACGAGCAGTACTTC,CASSSRAWPGDEQYF
NA,TRBJ1-1,TRBV2,NA,TGTGCCAGCATAGACAGACTGAACACTGAAGCTTTCTTT,CASIDRLNTEAFF
TRBD1,TRBJ1-1,TRBV5-1,many,TGCGCCAGCAGCTTCCCGACAGGGCAGGCGAACACTGAAGCTTTCTTT,CASSFPTGQANTEAFF
NA,TRBJ1-1,TRBV14,few,TGTGCCAGCAGCCATTTCATGAACACTGAAGCTTTCTTT,CASSHFMNTEAFF
NA,TRBJ2-1,TRBV5-1,many,TGCGCCAGCAGCTTTGCCCCTACGTCTGGCGAGCAGTTCTTC,CASSFAPTSGEQFF
NA,TRBJ2-7,TRBV5-1,many,TGCGCCAGCAGCTTGCAACCCGGTTCAACCTACGAGCAGTACTTC,CASSLQPGSTYEQYF
TRBD1,TRBJ1-4,TRBV12-3/TRBV12-4,many,TGTGCCAGCAGTCAAGGACAGGCCAATGAAAAACTGTTTTTT,CASSQGQANEKLFF
NA,TRBJ2-1,TRBV12-3/TRBV12-4,few,TGTGCCAGCAGTTTATACCGGGACCCTCCCTACAATGAGCAGTTCTTC,CASSLYRDPPYNEQFF
NA,TRBJ2-7,TRBV6-1,many,TGTGCCAGCAGTATGCCTGCGGGACAGAGCTCCTACGAGCAGTACTTC,CASSMPAGQSSYEQYF
NA,TRBJ1-4,TRBV14,NA,TGTGCCAGCAGCCCTCGGGCGGACGAAAAACTGTTTTTT,CASSPRADEKLFF
NA,TRBJ2-1,TRBV20-1,many,TGCAGTGCTAGAGACTTCCAGGGACGGCAGGATACGTTCTTC,CSARDFQGRQDTFF
NA,TRBJ2-7,TRBV20-1,NA,TGCAGTGCATCACAGGGGGGGGACGAGCAGTACTTC,CSASQGGDEQYF
TRBD1,TRBJ2-1,TRBV5-1,many,TGCGCCAGCAGCTGGGACAGGGGTGCTAATGAGCAGTTCTTC,CASSWDRGANEQFF